This TCR beta chain stems from a study of blood T cell repertoires in COVID-19. Study as a whole: Italy, Spain and the United States were the sources of the convalescent and acute COVID-19 samples. T cells, B-cell-depleted T cells, or PBMCs supplied cDNA or gDNA.

The germline V and J ends were trimmed by 2 bases and 8 bases, with 12 bases remaining between them. This CDR3 contains 14 residues. Germline V lookup: CDR1 KGHDR, CDR2 SFDVKD. Under the authors' procedure: Amplifying reference gene primers gave estimates of nucleated cell counts. Sequencing used immunoSEQ multiplex PCR; TCRdb keeps in-frame clones, though not all of them. V, J and clone size derive from that table, while D and trimming were established from the DNA sequence. This table has some 170,000 clones, roughly 89% appearing once. A few counts support this clone. The chain joins TRBV24-1 to TRBJ2-1; tentatively, D is TRBD2 (6 bases). Sequenced sample: peripheral blood. The sequence came from a woman aged 45-65 years with acute or convalescent COVID-19. CDR3 region: CATSDSSGSDEQFF. As DNA, the CDR3 is TGTGCCACCAGTGATTCAAGCGGGTCCGATGAGCAGTTCTTC.